The present entry profiles one T cell receptor (beta chain) with its context. Its specificity is unknown. The data originate from a study of radiotherapy plus CTLA-4 blockade in lung cancer. About the study: Objective response was observed in approximately 18% of patients, and disease control in roughly 33%.

Germline V lookup: CDR1 SGHNT, CDR2 YYREEE (reference sequence). The V and J ends lost 3 bases and 3 bases, in that order; junction bases with no gene match: 4. The CDR3 spans 14 residues. Profiled with immunoSEQ multiplex PCR; TCRdb holds only in-frame clones, not every one. In the table there are about 76,000 clones, 60% to 85% of which are singletons. Findings and limits, study-wide: The best predictor of response was reported to be early blood T cell clone dynamics, with interferon-beta.

The source is a human donor with non-small cell lung cancer whose response to radiotherapy plus ipilimumab could not be evaluated. Some clones in this sample may be carry-over from other donors' samples. Sequences were derived from peripheral blood, sampled from a patient treated with radiotherapy plus ipilimumab. V usage is TRBV5-4 and J usage is TRBJ2-7, with 9 bases lining up with TRBD1. The CDR3 nucleotides read TGTGCCAGCAGCTCTGGGACAGGGCTCTACGAGCAGTACTTC. Residues: CASSSGTGLYEQYF.